The 26 T cell receptor beta chains listed next were all sequenced from one sample in a study of shared clonotypes between healthy human individuals. Sequencing was performed with immunoSEQ multiplex PCR; in TCRdb, only in-frame clones are kept and a portion is missing. Counted here are 2 million or so clones, approximately 95% occurring once; the ten biggest clones make up roughly 1%. Terminally differentiated effector memory CD45RA+ cells were excluded by CCR7 positive selection of CD45RO-negative cells. The material sequenced was naive CD8+ T cells sorted from blood. The receptors were gathered from a man between 18 and 35 years old in good health.

The chain couples TRBV25-1 to TRBJ1-4, with no clear D. The germline gives CDR1 MGHDK, CDR2 SYGVNS. The germline V and J ends were trimmed by 3 bases and 12 bases, with 8 bases remaining between them. The CDR3 is 11 amino acids. CDR3 amino acids: CASSDYWELFF. The CDR3 DNA sequence: TGTGCCAGCAGTGACTATTGGGAACTGTTTTTT.

Comment on this clone: The sample has other DNA sequences that encode this CDR3 too. This chain connects TRBV19 to TRBJ1-5; D gene ambiguous. V was pared by 3 bases and J by 0 bases, with 9 bases between. This CDR3 region has 15 residues. The germline V gene has CDR1 LNHDA and CDR2 SQIVND (reference sequence). The DNA of the CDR3 is TGTGCCAGTAGTATTACGGATTATAGCAATCAGCCCCAGCATTTT. Its protein is CASSITDYSNQPQHF.

The chain joins TRBV28 to TRBJ1-2; 8 bases match TRBD1. There are 15 residues in the CDR3. CDR1 and CDR2 from the germline V gene are MDHEN and SYDVKM. After removal of 4 bases from V and 4 bases from J, the junction contained 8 bases not matched to a gene. This CDR3 is CASSYGQGPIYGYTF. The CDR3 nucleotides are TGTGCCAGCAGTTATGGACAGGGCCCAATCTATGGCTACACCTTC.

The chain recombines TRBV5-1 with TRBJ1-1; no clear D. The CDR3 contains 14 residues. Trimming removed 10 bases from V and 3 bases from J, with 19 bases in between. CDR1 and CDR2 (germline): SGHRS, YFSETQ. This chain's CDR3 is CASRLLFGDTEAFF. The CDR3 DNA is TGCGCCTCTCGACTTCTCTTCGGGGACACTGAAGCTTTCTTT.

The rearrangement joins TRBV12-5 to TRBJ2-1; weak D call: TRBD1 (6 bases). Trimming stripped 8 bases from V and 3 bases from J, with 11 bases between. Germline lookup yields CDR1 LGHNT and CDR2 FRNRAP. The CDR3 length is 13 residues. The CDR3 sequence is CASQDSLYNEQFF. The CDR3 bases are TGTGCTAGTCAGGACAGCCTCTACAATGAGCAGTTCTTC.

DNA of the CDR3: TGTGCCGGGGCTGACATCACCGGGGAGCTGTTTTTT. The encoded protein is CAGADITGELFF. The rearrangement uses TRBV6-6 and TRBJ2-2, with D possibly matching TRBD1 (5 bases). Germline V gene lookup returns CDR1 MNHNY and CDR2 SVGAGI (reference sequence). This CDR3 comprises 12 residues. The V and J ends lost 11 bases and 4 bases respectively, with 11 bases between them.

V usage is TRBV29-1 and J usage is TRBJ2-1; maybe TRBD2 (5 bases). Looked up from germline, CDR1 is SQVTM and CDR2 is ANQGSEA. This CDR3 region has 14 residues. V was trimmed by 3 bases and J by 1 base, leaving 10 bases between them. CDR3 nucleotide sequence: TGCAGCGTTGAGGGAAGGAGGTCCTACAATGAGCAGTTCTTC. It translates to CSVEGRRSYNEQFF.

The CDR3 loop is CASSPEAGAQETQYF. For the CDR3, the DNA is TGTGCCAGCAGCCCCGAAGCGGGGGCCCAAGAGACCCAGTACTTC. The V and J genes are TRBV11-2 and TRBJ2-5; 8 nucleotides align to TRBD2. The CDR3 has 15 amino acids. V shed 5 bases, J shed 1 base, and the junction held 6 bases outside the gene matches. CDR1 and CDR2 from the germline V gene are SGHAT and FQNNGV.

V is TRBV12-2 and J is TRBJ1-5. TRBV12-2 is shown as a pseudogene. The CDR3 totals 13 residues. The CDR3 DNA sequence: TGTGCAAGTCGCTTAGGGTGGGATCAGCCCCAGCATTTT. This translates into CASRLGWDQPQHF.

The V and J genes are TRBV7-9 and TRBJ2-3; a possible D gene is TRBD2 (5 bases). V was cut by 7 bases and J by 13 bases, with 18 bases left in between. Looked up from germline, CDR1 is SEHNR and CDR2 is FQNEAQ (reference sequence). The CDR3 sequence is 12 residues long. CDR3 in amino acids: CASTPVPGDEYF. CDR3 DNA sequence: TGTGCCAGCACCCCCGTGCCCGGGGATGAGTATTTT.

The chain has TRBV6-5 and TRBJ2-5, with D uncertain. Trimming took 4 bases from V and 5 from J, leaving 8 bases between them. CDR3 length: 12 amino acids. Germline V gene lookup returns CDR1 MNHEY and CDR2 SVGAGI. The chain's CDR3 is CASSFVVETQYF. CDR3 nucleotides: TGTGCCAGCAGTTTCGTCGTGGAGACCCAGTACTTC.

The CDR3 protein is CASSLNRGGEKLFF. The CDR3 DNA is TGTGCCAGCAGTCTAAACAGGGGTGGCGAAAAACTGTTTTTT. V and J are TRBV27 and TRBJ1-4; 7 nucleotides agree with TRBD1. This CDR3 has 14 residues. Germline-derived CDR1 and CDR2 are MNHEY and SMNVEV (reference sequence). V lost 5 bases, J lost 8 bases, and 8 bases stayed unmatched.

V usage is TRBV4-1 and J usage is TRBJ1-1; 7 bases line up with TRBD1. CDR3 length: 16 amino acids. Trimming cost V 1 base and J 1 base; bases outside gene matches: 6. CDR1 is MGHRA and CDR2 is YSYEKL in the germline V gene. CDR3 bases: TGCGCCAGCAGCCAAGCCCCGGGACAGAGGAACACTGAAGCTTTCTTT. As protein: CASSQAPGQRNTEAFF.

The genes are TRBV27 and TRBJ2-3, with TRBD2 matching over 10 bases. The germline V gene encodes CDR1 MNHEY and CDR2 SMNVEV (reference sequence). The CDR3 has 15 amino acids. Trimming at V came to 5 bases and at J to 1 base, leaving 3 bases not matched to a gene. CDR3 DNA: TGTGCCAGCAGTCCCAGCGGGGGGGGCACAGATACGCAGTATTTT. Translation: CASSPSGGGTDTQYF.

V and J are TRBV9 and TRBJ2-4; tentatively, D is TRBD1 or TRBD2 (6 bases each). Trimming left V 0 bases short and J 9 bases short, with 10 bases between. The germline gives CDR1 SGDLS, CDR2 YYNGEE. The CDR3 loop spans 13 amino acids. CDR3 sequence: CASSVGGGGIQYF. The DNA for the CDR3 is TGTGCCAGCAGCGTAGGAGGAGGGGGCATTCAGTACTTC. Drawing the rest from reference TRBV9 and TRBJ2-4, the complete variable domain is DSGVTQTPKHLITATGQRVTLRCSPRSGDLSVYWYQQSLDQGLQFLIQYYNGEERAKGNILERFSAQQFPDLHSELNLSSLELGDSALYFCASSVGGGGIQYFGAGTRLSVL.

As to this clone: The same CDR3 can be traced to other DNA sequences in this sample. The rearrangement joins TRBV6-5 to TRBJ1-2; tentative D call: TRBD1 (6 bases). The CDR3 length is 14 residues. Germline CDR1 is MNHEY and CDR2 is SVGAGI. Trimming took 2 bases from V and 4 from J, leaving 11 bases between them. This CDR3 reads CASSYGGQIYGYTF. The CDR3 nucleotides are TGTGCCAGCAGTTACGGAGGACAGATCTATGGCTACACCTTC.

This chain links TRBV25-1 with TRBJ2-7, with no clear D. Trimming shortened V by 4 bases and J by 5 bases, and 12 bases separated the two germline ends. The germline gives CDR1 MGHDK, CDR2 SYGVNS. This CDR3 is built from 13 residues. The CDR3 DNA reads TGTGCCAGCAGTGCGTCAACGATAAACGAGCAGTACTTC. It yields the protein CASSASTINEQYF.

The chain carries TRBV4-1 and TRBJ2-1, with 9 bases aligning to TRBD2. From germline, CDR1 is MGHRA and CDR2 YSYEKL. This CDR3 comprises 15 residues. Trimming cost V 0 bases and J 6 bases; bases outside gene matches: 3. CDR3 sequence: CASSQDKREANEQFF. The CDR3 bases are TGCGCCAGCAGCCAAGATAAGCGGGAGGCCAATGAGCAGTTCTTC.

The gene calls are TRBV7-9 and TRBJ2-7; 7 bases match TRBD2. The CDR3 length is 13 residues. V shed 5 bases, J shed 6 bases, and the junction held 7 bases outside the gene matches. The germline CDR1 and CDR2 sequences are SEHNR and FQNEAQ (reference sequence). The CDR3 spells CASSVGTKGEQYF. As DNA, the CDR3 is TGTGCCAGCAGCGTCGGGACTAAAGGCGAGCAGTACTTC.

The gene calls are TRBV29-1 and TRBJ2-7; D remains ambiguous. V was trimmed by 7 bases and J by 0 bases, leaving 19 bases between them. CDR1 is SQVTM and CDR2 is ANQGSEA in the germline V gene. The CDR3 is 15 residues long. CDR3 bases: TGCAGCGACCCCCTGGGTTACCTGAACTCCTACGAGCAGTACTTC. Its protein product is CSDPLGYLNSYEQYF.

The V gene is TRBV7-9, the J gene TRBJ1-2; 8 bases are a match to TRBD1. Germline assignment: CDR1 SEHNR and CDR2 FQNEAQ (reference sequence). The CDR3 is made up of 14 amino acids. J gave up 4 bases and V 6 bases, and 7 bases lay outside the gene matches. The CDR3 here is CASSLPGQVYGYTF. DNA of the CDR3: TGTGCCAGCAGTTTGCCGGGACAGGTCTATGGCTACACCTTC.

V and J are TRBV9 and TRBJ2-3, with D uncertain. The V gene lost 3 bases and the J gene lost 4 bases, with 6 bases spanning the gap. CDR1 is SGDLS and CDR2 is YYNGEE in the germline V gene. The CDR3 runs 12 residues. The CDR3 region is CASSEDPDTQYF. CDR3 nucleotide sequence: TGTGCCAGCAGCGAGGATCCAGATACGCAGTATTTT.

At least ten counts were recorded for this clone. The chain combines TRBV30 with TRBJ1-5; tentative D call: TRBD1 (6 bases). V was trimmed by 0 bases and J by 7 bases, leaving 10 bases between them. CDR1 is GTSNPN and CDR2 is SVGIG in the germline V gene (reference sequence). This CDR3 has 13 amino acids. The CDR3 coding sequence is TGTGCCTGGAGTGTCTCAAGGGGGCAGCCCCAGCATTTT. Amino acid sequence: CAWSVSRGQPQHF.

The V call is TRBV6-5, the J call TRBJ2-1, with D uncertain. V gave up 6 bases and J gave up 8 bases, with 14 bases separating them. In germline, CDR1 is MNHEY, CDR2 SVGAGI. The CDR3 is made up of 13 amino acids. The CDR3 bases are TGTGCCAGCAGAGCCCCCCCCATGGATGAGCAGTTCTTC. This gives the protein CASRAPPMDEQFF.

This clone was seen a few times. The chain uses TRBV2 and TRBJ2-3; TRBD2 agrees at 7 bases. The CDR3 spans 13 residues. Germline CDR1 is SNHLY and CDR2 is FYNNEI. With 7 bases clipped from V and 2 bases from J, the junction kept 3 bases outside the gene matches. As DNA, the CDR3 is TGTGCCAGCACGCTAGCGGACACAGATACGCAGTATTTT. It specifies CASTLADTDTQYF. Using reference TRBV2 and TRBJ2-3 for the parts outside the CDR3, the full variable domain is EPEVTQTPSHQVTQMGQEVILRCVPISNHLYFYWYRQILGQKVEFLVSFYNNEISEKSEIFDDQFSVERPDGSNFTLKIRSTKLEDSAMYFCASTLADTDTQYFGPGTRLTVL.

The chain has TRBV5-4 and TRBJ1-1; a possible D gene is TRBD1 (5 bases). The V end lost 6 bases, the J end lost 11 bases, and 17 bases lay between the germline ends. Germline V lookup: CDR1 SGHNT, CDR2 YYREEE (reference sequence). The CDR3 runs 12 residues. The CDR3 spells CASNNLAGLAFF. The CDR3, as DNA: TGTGCCAGCAACAATCTTGCAGGGTTGGCTTTCTTT.